A selection of T cell receptor beta chains follows, all from one sample in a study of a mutant IDH1 vaccine in newly diagnosed glioma. The antigens of these receptors remain unknown. TCRdb keeps only in-frame clones here, not all; method: immunoSEQ multiplex PCR. The table has about 65,000 clones, approximately 80% seen once; the top ten hold under 6%. The sample in question was PBMCs, obtained from a glioma patient whose treatment included an IDH1 peptide vaccine. The receptors derive from a middle-aged man with glioma. The CDR3 runs from the conserved cysteine through the conserved F or W. D genes are given only for firm matches. Not all rows give a size; the values are once, few, many and, for expanded clones, a class.

abundance,j_gene,v_gene,d_gene,CDR3aa,CDR3nt
once,TRBJ2-7,TRBV14,NA,CASSQGVPGSEQYF,TGTGCCAGCAGCCAAGGAGTACCCGGGTCTGAGCAGTACTTC
NA,TRBJ2-1,TRBV7-2,TRBD2,CASSLRSGGLNEQFF,TGTGCCAGCAGCTTAAGATCGGGGGGGTTGAATGAGCAGTTCTTC
NA,TRBJ2-5,TRBV4-3,NA,CASSQEGGETQYF,TGCGCCAGCAGCCAAGAAGGAGGCGAGACCCAGTACTTC
NA,TRBJ2-5,TRBV30,TRBD2,CAWSPGLAGGYQETQYF,TGTGCCTGGAGCCCGGGACTAGCGGGAGGGTACCAAGAGACCCAGTACTTC
NA,TRBJ2-3,TRBV5-6,NA,CASTLTRASTDTQYF,TGTGCCAGCACCCTTACCCGAGCTAGCACAGATACGCAGTATTTT
NA,TRBJ2-7,TRBV4-3,NA,CASSQDRVGQDEQYF,TGCGCCAGCAGCCAAGACAGGGTAGGCCAAGACGAGCAGTACTTC
NA,TRBJ2-4,TRBV6-1,NA,CASSVRDPQNIQYF,TGTGCCAGCAGTGTCCGGGACCCCCAAAACATTCAGTACTTC
NA,TRBJ1-2,TRBV19,TRBD1,CASSRNRQGARGYTF,TGTGCCAGTAGCCGGAACCGACAGGGGGCGCGGGGCTACACCTTC
few,TRBJ1-1,TRBV4-2,TRBD1,CASSQDGTANTEAFF,TGTGCCAGCAGCCAAGACGGGACAGCGAACACTGAAGCTTTCTTT
few,TRBJ1-2,TRBV27,NA,CASSLSIWDYGYTF,TGTGCCAGCAGCTTGAGTATTTGGGACTATGGCTACACCTTC
once,TRBJ2-7,TRBV30,NA,CAWSVHSVYEQYF,TGTGCCTGGAGTGTACATAGCGTTTACGAGCAGTACTTC
NA,TRBJ1-2,TRBV27,NA,CASSLSIKGLKDGYTF,TGTGCCAGCAGTTTATCGATTAAGGGTCTCAAGGATGGCTACACCTTC
NA,TRBJ1-1,TRBV2,TRBD1,CASSEEAGGTEAFF,TGTGCCAGCAGTGAAGAGGCAGGGGGCACTGAAGCTTTCTTT
NA,TRBJ2-5,TRBV6-1,TRBD2,CASSEAGTSRKETQYF,TGTGCCAGCAGTGAAGCTGGGACTAGCAGGAAAGAGACCCAGTACTTC
NA,TRBJ1-5,TRBV6-1,NA,CASKGGGQPQHF,TGTGCCAGCAAAGGGGGAGGGCAGCCCCAGCATTTT
NA,TRBJ1-4,TRBV7-2,NA,CASSLGPGNEKLFF,TGTGCCAGCAGCTTAGGCCCCGGTAATGAAAAACTGTTTTTT
NA,TRBJ1-2,TRBV5-4,TRBD1,CASSRRQGNYGYTF,TGTGCCAGCAGCCGTAGACAGGGGAACTATGGCTACACCTTC
NA,TRBJ1-1,TRBV4-2,TRBD1,CASSQARAGGTEAFF,TGTGCCAGCAGCCAAGCCAGGGCAGGGGGGACTGAAGCTTTCTTT
NA,TRBJ1-3,TRBV5-5,NA,CASSLQGGGNTIYF,TGTGCCAGCAGCTTGCAGGGAGGTGGAAACACCATATATTTT
NA,TRBJ2-2,TRBV5-5,NA,CASSFLEANTGELFF,TGTGCCAGCAGCTTTTTGGAGGCGAACACCGGGGAGCTGTTTTTT
NA,TRBJ2-6,TRBV5-1,TRBD1,CASSPQTGKTGANVLTF,TGCGCCAGCAGCCCGCAGACAGGGAAGACTGGGGCCAACGTCCTGACTTTC
NA,TRBJ1-4,TRBV9,NA,CASSVGTGGPNEKLFF,TGTGCCAGCAGCGTAGGAACAGGCGGACCTAATGAAAAACTGTTTTTT
NA,TRBJ2-7,TRBV6-5,NA,CASSYLYEQYF,TGTGCCAGCAGTTACTTATACGAGCAGTACTTC
NA,TRBJ2-2,TRBV5-4,NA,CASSRVGDTGELFF,TGTGCCAGCAGCCGGGTGGGGGACACCGGGGAGCTGTTTTTT
NA,TRBJ2-7,TRBV5-4,NA,CASSLDSAQYEQYF,TGTGCCAGCAGCTTGGATTCGGCTCAGTACGAGCAGTACTTC
NA,TRBJ2-2,TRBV5-1,NA,CASSLGAANTGELFF,TGCGCCAGCAGCTTGGGAGCGGCGAACACCGGGGAGCTGTTTTTT
NA,TRBJ2-2,TRBV7-6,TRBD2,CASSLLAGTNTGELFF,TGTGCCAGCAGCTTACTAGCGGGAACGAACACCGGGGAGCTGTTTTTT
NA,TRBJ1-2,TRBV11-2,TRBD1,CASSFPYRDRVYTF,TGTGCCAGCAGCTTTCCTTACCGGGACAGGGTCTACACCTTC
NA,TRBJ2-7,TRBV27,NA,CASSSYRPYEQYF,TGTGCCAGCAGTTCGTACAGACCCTACGAGCAGTACTTC
NA,TRBJ2-7,TRBV5-1,TRBD1,CASALTGAHEQYF,TGCGCCAGCGCTCTGACAGGGGCGCACGAGCAGTACTTC
NA,TRBJ1-2,TRBV10-2,TRBD1,CASSGGQGASYGYTF,TGCGCCAGCAGTGGCGGACAGGGGGCTTCCTATGGCTACACCTTC
NA,TRBJ1-2,TRBV2,NA,CAGAGINYGYTF,TGTGCCGGCGCGGGGATAAATTATGGCTACACCTTC
NA,TRBJ1-4,TRBV5-8,TRBD1,CASSSGQGALQEKLFF,TGTGCCAGCAGCTCGGGACAGGGGGCCCTGCAAGAAAAACTGTTTTTT
NA,TRBJ2-1,TRBV5-1,TRBD2,CASSETSGSINEQFF,TGCGCCAGCAGCGAGACTAGCGGGAGCATCAATGAGCAGTTCTTC
NA,TRBJ2-1,TRBV5-1,TRBD2,CASSLVPSGRNSYNEQFF,TGCGCCAGCAGCTTGGTTCCGAGCGGGAGAAACTCCTACAATGAGCAGTTCTTC
NA,TRBJ1-6,TRBV9,NA,CASSVDGFNSPLHF,TGTGCCAGCAGCGTAGATGGTTTTAATTCACCCCTCCACTTT
few,TRBJ1-5,TRBV19,TRBD1,CASSTSGTENQPQHF,TGTGCCAGTAGTACATCCGGGACAGAGAATCAGCCCCAGCATTTT
NA,TRBJ2-2,TRBV7-7,TRBD1,CASSLSNPGQGTGELFF,TGTGCTAGCAGCTTGTCGAATCCGGGACAGGGAACCGGGGAGCTGTTTTTT
few,TRBJ1-2,TRBV7-9,TRBD1,CATLPQGKDYGYTF,TGTGCCACCCTCCCACAGGGGAAAGACTATGGCTACACCTTC
NA,TRBJ1-1,TRBV30,NA,CAQSDGRNTEAFF,TGTGCACAAAGCGACGGTCGGAACACTGAAGCTTTCTTT
NA,TRBJ1-5,TRBV18,NA,CASSPDRSVQPQHF,TGTGCCAGCTCGCCGGACCGCAGCGTCCAGCCCCAGCATTTT
NA,TRBJ2-3,TRBV10-2,TRBD2,CASSVLAGATDTQYF,TGCGCCAGCAGTGTACTAGCGGGGGCCACAGATACGCAGTATTTT
few,TRBJ1-5,TRBV10-3,NA,CAISEAGNQPQHF,TGTGCCATCAGTGAGGCAGGGAATCAGCCCCAGCATTTT
NA,TRBJ2-7,TRBV7-2,TRBD1,CASSPFPTRGYEQYF,TGTGCCAGCAGCCCTTTTCCCACCAGGGGGTACGAGCAGTACTTC
NA,TRBJ2-1,TRBV5-1,NA,CASSLRDQSSYNEQFF,TGCGCCAGCAGCTTACGGGACCAGAGCTCCTACAATGAGCAGTTCTTC
NA,TRBJ2-7,TRBV7-9,NA,CASSSRTGPSYEQYF,TGTGCCAGCAGCTCAAGAACTGGACCGTCCTACGAGCAGTACTTC
NA,TRBJ1-1,TRBV4-3,TRBD1,CASSQSTGDTEAFF,TGCGCCAGCAGCCAATCGACAGGGGACACTGAAGCTTTCTTT
NA,TRBJ1-1,TRBV5-4,TRBD1,CASRLQGAGNTEAFF,TGTGCCAGCAGGCTACAGGGGGCAGGGAACACTGAAGCTTTCTTT
NA,TRBJ2-7,TRBV5-6,NA,CASSFPSSEQYF,TGTGCCAGCAGCTTTCCCTCCTCCGAGCAGTACTTC
few,TRBJ1-1,TRBV5-1,NA,CASSLGRPNTEAFF,TGCGCCAGCAGCTTGGGCAGACCGAACACTGAAGCTTTCTTT
NA,TRBJ1-2,TRBV19,NA,CASTQSDYGYTF,TGTGCCAGTACCCAATCGGACTATGGCTACACCTTC
once,TRBJ2-5,TRBV5-6,TRBD1,CASSLDRLQETQYF,TGTGCCAGCAGCCTGGACAGGCTACAAGAGACCCAGTACTTC
NA,TRBJ1-2,TRBV6-5,NA,CASSYRPPVPGDGYTF,TGTGCCAGCAGTTACCGCCCCCCGGTCCCAGGGGATGGCTACACCTTC
NA,TRBJ2-7,TRBV7-8,TRBD2,CASSLTGLAGGTYEQYF,TGTGCCAGCAGCTTAACCGGACTAGCGGGAGGAACCTACGAGCAGTACTTC
NA,TRBJ2-3,TRBV10-3,NA,CAIGLSTDTQYF,TGTGCCATTGGACTCTCCACAGATACGCAGTATTTT